This TCR beta chain was sequenced during a study of radiotherapy plus CTLA-4 blockade in lung cancer. Background on the study: For 15% to 20% of patients, objective responses occurred, and about 34% had disease control.

Lung cancer patients with chemo-refractory metastatic non-small-cell disease were given focal radiation plus CTLA-4 blockade with ipilimumab. This clone was detected only once. Generated by immunoSEQ multiplex PCR, the TCRdb table keeps only in-frame clones and is missing some. Here the sample spans tens of thousands of clones, approximately 75% being singletons. This CDR3 region has 16 residues. Germline V gives CDR1 MNHEY, CDR2 SVGAGI. Trimming cost V 4 bases and J 4 bases, with 19 bases left between them. The TCR sequence derives from a human donor with non-small cell lung cancer that progressed on radiotherapy plus ipilimumab. This specimen consisted of peripheral blood, obtained from a patient treated with radiotherapy plus ipilimumab. This chain uses TRBV6-5 with TRBJ1-2; possibly TRBD1 for D (5 bases). As DNA, the CDR3 is TGTGCCAGCAGTTTCCGCGGGGTGGGGGAAGGCTATGGCTACACCTTC. It codes for CASSFRGVGEGYGYTF.